The 31 T cell receptor beta chains given below trace back to one sample, sequenced in a study of T cells in women clearing cervical HPV infection. Profiled with immunoSEQ multiplex PCR; TCRdb holds only in-frame clones, not every one. The sample table sets out tens of thousands of clones. The sequencing sample was made of blood buffy coat. These receptors came from a woman between 18 and 69 years old with a cervical HPV16 infection that either progressed to CIN3+ or cleared (not recorded which).

Remarks on this clone: The read ends 3 residues early relative to the CDR3; the germline J gene fills the gap. Other DNA sequences in this sample translate to the same CDR3. This chain links TRBV18 with TRBJ2-1; 8 positions match TRBD1. Germline trimming cut 3 bases from V and 5 bases from J; bases unmatched to any gene: 9. There are 16 residues in the CDR3. Germline V gene data show CDR1 as KGHSH and CDR2 as LQKENI. Incomplete CDR3 DNA: TGTGCCAGCTCACCTCCCGGGACAGGTGTCCACAATGAG. This sequence encodes CASSPPGTGVHNE. The whole CDR3 sequence is CASSPPGTGVHNEQFF.

Comment on this clone: Read coverage stops 3 residues before the CDR3 terminus; the germline J gene supplies the remainder. The V gene is TRBV11-3, the J gene TRBJ2-2; 7 positions match TRBD2. With 8 bases clipped from V and 6 bases from J, the junction kept 6 bases outside the gene matches. There are 13 residues in the CDR3. Germline CDR1 and CDR2: SGHNT and YENEEA. The CDR3 spells CASGRGGAGELFF. The sequenced CDR3 bases are TGTGCCAGCGGTAGGGGAGGGGCCGGGGAG.

As regards this clone: The DNA ends 3 residues before the CDR3 does, and the rest of the CDR3 is filled in from the germline J gene. The chain carries TRBV12-3 or TRBV12-4 and TRBJ1-2; the D is unclear. The V gene lost 1 base and the J gene lost 6 bases, with 15 bases spanning the gap. CDR3 length: 15 residues. The DNA read from the CDR3 is TGTGCCAGCAGTTTAGGGGCAGGTGTTGTGGATGGC. It yields the protein CASSLGAGVVDG. The complete CDR3 reads CASSLGAGVVDGYTF.

For this clone: The CDR3 end lies 3 residues beyond the end of the read and is filled in from the germline J gene. The V call is TRBV19, the J call TRBJ1-4, with a tentative D call TRBD1 (6 bases). The CDR3 length is 18 residues. Germline CDR1 is LNHDA and CDR2 is SQIVND (reference sequence). The sequenced CDR3 bases are TGTGCCAGTAGTAAGACCGGGACATCCAGCTCCTATAATTCACCA. Protein: CASSKTGTSSSYNSP. The whole CDR3 protein reads CASSKTGTSSSYNSPLFF.

On this clone: The read ends 3 residues early relative to the CDR3; the germline J gene fills the gap. The V call is TRBV6-2 or TRBV6-3, the J call TRBJ1-4, with D uncertain. The CDR3 has 13 residues. The germline V gene encodes CDR1 MNHEY and CDR2 SVGEGT. Trimming stripped 2 bases from V and 8 bases from J, with 9 bases between. CDR3 protein: CASSYGFREKLFF. Incomplete CDR3 DNA: TGTGCCAGCAGTTACGGCTTCAGAGAAAAA.

Incomplete CDR3 DNA: TGCAGTGCTACCTTGGGGCAGGGAGTGGGTTTGGTGGCCAAAAACATT. Its translation is CSATLGQGVGLVAKNI. The full CDR3 reads CSATLGQGVGLVAKNIQYF. The chain carries TRBV20-1 and TRBJ2-4; D is tentatively TRBD1 or TRBD2 (5 bases each). The read falls 3 residues short of the CDR3 end, and the missing part is taken from the germline J gene. Trimming took 4 bases from V and 1 from J, leaving 26 bases between them. The CDR3 has 19 amino acids. Germline values: CDR1 DFQATT, CDR2 SNEGSKA (reference sequence).

As concerns this clone: The CDR3 goes on 3 residues after the read ends, and that part is filled in from the germline J gene. This chain links TRBV5-4 with TRBJ1-5; 8 nucleotides line up with TRBD1. CDR3 size: 15 residues. Germline loops: CDR1 SGHNT, CDR2 YYREEE (reference sequence). With 0 bases clipped from V and 6 bases from J, the junction kept 5 bases outside the gene matches. This chain's CDR3 is CASSLDPQGAQPQHF. The DNA read from the CDR3 is TGTGCCAGCAGCTTGGACCCGCAGGGGGCTCAGCCC.

With regard to this clone: Read coverage stops 3 residues before the CDR3 terminus; the germline J gene supplies the remainder. J is TRBJ2-7 and V is TRBV12-3 or TRBV12-4, with D possibly matching TRBD1 (5 bases). The CDR3 contains 14 residues. Trimming took off 1 base at V and 4 bases at J, with 11 bases between the two ends. CDR3 DNA, as far as it was read: TGTGCCAGCAGTTTAGAAGGGGCGATTTACGAG. Amino acids: CASSLEGAIYE. The full CDR3 protein reads CASSLEGAIYEQYF.

About this clone itself: Read sequence stops 3 residues before the CDR3 end, and the germline J gene provides the missing end. Other DNA sequences of this sample code for an identical CDR3. The rearrangement links TRBV5-1 to TRBJ2-5; 7 bases are shared with TRBD1. V shed 1 base, J shed 0 bases, and the junction held 9 bases outside the gene matches. Germline CDR1 SGHRS, CDR2 YFSETQ. The CDR3 length is 17 residues. The CDR3 protein is CASSLNGQAANQETQYF. CDR3 bases read: TGCGCCAGCAGCTTGAATGGACAGGCAGCCAACCAAGAGACC.

With regard to this clone: The read falls 3 residues short of the CDR3 end, and the missing part is taken from the germline J gene. The chain employs TRBV7-2 and TRBJ1-2; no clear D. The V gene's germline CDR1 is SGHTA and CDR2 FQGNSA. This CDR3 contains 13 residues. CDR3 sequence: CASSFGLAGDYTF. Incomplete CDR3 DNA: TGTGCCAGCAGCTTCGGTCTAGCGGGCGAC.

For this clone: The CDR3 end is not reached by the read, which stops 3 residues before it; the germline J gene fills it in. The rearrangement uses TRBV7-2 and TRBJ2-3; tentative D call: TRBD2 (6 bases). This CDR3 spans 14 amino acids. The germline V gene encodes CDR1 SGHTA and CDR2 FQGNSA. CDR3 DNA, as far as it was read: TGTGCCAGCAGCTCAGGGACTGGGAATCAGCCG. It is translated as CASSSGTGNQP. The full-length CDR3 reads as CASSSGTGNQPQYF.

In the case of this clone: Read sequence stops 3 residues before the CDR3 end, and the germline J gene provides the missing end. J is TRBJ2-1 and V is TRBV5-4; tentative D call: TRBD2 (6 bases). The CDR3 runs to 15 residues. The germline V gene has CDR1 SGHNT and CDR2 YYREEE (reference sequence). Between the trimmed V and J ends, which lost 0 bases and 6 bases, there was a span of 13 bases. CDR3 amino acids: CASSLADYSRNEQFF. Partial CDR3 DNA: TGTGCCAGCAGCTTGGCGGACTACTCACGCAATGAG.

Regarding this clone: The read stops 3 residues short of the end of the CDR3; the missing end is completed from the germline J gene. The chain uses TRBV18 and TRBJ1-1; D perhaps matches TRBD1 (5 bases). V lost 6 bases and J 0 bases, leaving 14 bases between the germline ends. CDR1 and CDR2 (germline): KGHSH, LQKENI. CDR3 length equals 15 residues. Partial CDR3 DNA: TGTGCCAGCTCCCAGGGCAAAGAAATGAACACTGAA. As protein: CASSQGKEMNTE. The entire CDR3 is CASSQGKEMNTEAFF.

For this clone: The read ends 3 residues before the CDR3 terminus; that terminus is restored from the germline J gene. This chain joins TRBV7-8 and TRBJ2-2; TRBD1 matches at 8 bases. The trim removed 2 bases at V and 4 bases at J, leaving 6 bases unmatched. The CDR3 has 16 residues. Germline CDR1 and CDR2: SGHVS and FQNEAQ. The part of the CDR3 DNA that was read is TGTGCCAGCAGCTTAATATCGACAGGGGCCACCGGGGAG. Its protein product is CASSLISTGATGE. The whole CDR3 sequence reads CASSLISTGATGELFF.

As to this clone: The read ends 3 residues before the CDR3 terminus; that terminus is restored from the germline J gene. V is TRBV18 and J is TRBJ1-2; 9 bases match TRBD1. Germline V gene lookup returns CDR1 KGHSH and CDR2 LQKENI. The CDR3 is made up of 16 amino acids. The chain's CDR3 is CASSPPGQGLDDDYTF. The sequenced CDR3 bases are TGTGCCAGCTCACCACCGGGACAGGGTCTCGACGACGAC. The variable domain in full, with the rest retrieved from reference TRBV18 and TRBJ1-2, is NAGVMQNPRHLVRRRGQEARLRCSPMKGHSHVYWYRQLPEEGLKFMVYLQKENIIDESGMPKERFSAEFPKEGPSILRIQQVVRGDSAAYFCASSPPGQGLDDDYTFGSGTRLTVV.

This CDR3 reads CASSRTGNSPYEQYF. Partial CDR3 DNA: TGTGCCAGCAGTCGAACAGGGAACTCACCCTACGAG. The V and J genes are TRBV27 and TRBJ2-7; a possible D gene is TRBD1 (6 bases). From the germline J gene comes the end of the CDR3, since the read stops 3 residues before it. The CDR3 has 15 amino acids. Germline V gene data show CDR1 as MNHEY and CDR2 as SMNVEV (reference sequence). With 5 bases removed from V and 2 bases from J, the gap between germline ends came to 16 bases.

This clone is classed as medium-sized by frequency. Sequencing ends 3 residues short of the CDR3 end; the germline J gene provides the rest. V gene TRBV5-1 combines with J gene TRBJ1-4; TRBD1 matches 9 bases. J was trimmed by 8 bases and V by 5 bases; bases with no gene match: 10. This CDR3 is built from 15 residues. CDR1 is SGHRS and CDR2 is YFSETQ in the germline V gene. CDR3 amino acids: CASRLNRGLDEKLFF. The DNA read from the CDR3 is TGCGCCAGCAGGTTAAACAGGGGGCTTGACGAAAAA.

The CDR3: CASSLDGVRNEQFF. The sequenced CDR3 bases are TGTGCCAGCAGCTTAGACGGGGTACGCAATGAG. The rearrangement joins TRBV11-2 to TRBJ2-1, with a tentative D call TRBD2 (5 bases). The read ends 3 residues before the CDR3 terminus; that terminus is restored from the germline J gene. The V end lost 0 bases, the J end lost 6 bases, and 9 bases lay between the germline ends. Germline loops: CDR1 SGHAT, CDR2 FQNNGV. The CDR3 spans 14 residues.

The CDR3 spells CASSRQGIGVIGETQYF. The covered CDR3 bases are TGTGCCAGTAGCAGACAGGGTATAGGGGTGATCGGGGAGACG. J is TRBJ2-3 and V is TRBV19; 7 nucleotides align to TRBD1. Coverage ceases 3 residues before the CDR3 finishes, and the germline J gene fills in the end. This CDR3 is built from 17 residues. CDR1 is LNHDA, CDR2 SQIVND, per germline (reference sequence).

Note on this clone: The sequenced fragment ends 3 residues before the CDR3 boundary, so the rest is inferred from the germline J gene. This chain joins TRBV6-2 or TRBV6-3 and TRBJ2-1; possibly TRBD1 or TRBD2 for D (6 bases each). V was clipped by 2 bases and J by 8 bases, with 13 bases between them. Per germline, CDR1 MNHEY and CDR2 SVGEGT. The CDR3 consists of 14 residues. CDR3 DNA (partial): TGTGCCAGCAGTTACGGAGGGGGAGACTATGAG. Translated, it gives CASSYGGGDYE. The whole CDR3 protein is CASSYGGGDYEQFF.

Turning to this clone: The read ends 3 residues before the CDR3 terminus; that terminus is restored from the germline J gene. This rearrangement joins TRBV7-3 to TRBJ2-1, with D tentatively TRBD2 (7 bases). The length of the CDR3 is 14 residues. The germline gives CDR1 SGHTA, CDR2 FQGTGA. Trimming shortened V by 5 bases and J by 9 bases, and 17 bases separated the two germline ends. The CDR3 reads CASSGRGGAGEQFF. Partial CDR3 DNA: TGTGCCAGCAGCGGAAGGGGGGGGGCGGGTGAG.

Note on this clone: The CDR3 end is not reached by the read, which stops 3 residues before it; the germline J gene fills it in. V usage is TRBV18 and J usage is TRBJ2-1; TRBD1 matches 10 bases. V was clipped by 0 bases and J by 7 bases; unmatched bases: 3. The germline V gene has CDR1 KGHSH and CDR2 LQKENI. The CDR3 has 15 residues. CDR3 DNA (partial): TGTGCCAGCTCACCACCTGGGACAGGGGAAAATGAG. Its translation: CASSPPGTGENE. In full, the CDR3 reads CASSPPGTGENEQFF.

As regards this clone: The CDR3 extends 3 residues past the end of the read, so its final part is completed from the germline J gene. This chain links TRBV2 with TRBJ1-4, with a possible D match to TRBD1 (5 bases). Germline V gives CDR1 SNHLY, CDR2 FYNNEI. This CDR3 has 15 amino acids. The CDR3: CASTLTDSGANVLFF. Incomplete CDR3 DNA: TGTGCCAGCACCCTGACAGACTCTGGGGCCAACGTA.

Turning to this clone: The CDR3 end is not reached by the read, which stops 3 residues before it; the germline J gene fills it in. The rearrangement links TRBV6-4 to TRBJ2-2; tentatively, D is TRBD2 (6 bases). Between the trimmed V and J ends, which lost 5 bases and 5 bases, there was a span of 12 bases. Germline V gene data show CDR1 as MRHNA and CDR2 as SNTAGT. This CDR3 comprises 14 residues. The CDR3 bases that were read are TGTGCCAGCAGTCTCCTGGGGGGAACCGGGGAG. Amino acids: CASSLLGGTGE. The complete CDR3 protein is CASSLLGGTGELFF.

Of note for this clone: The observed sequence ends 3 residues before the CDR3 terminus, with the missing tail filled in from the germline J gene. V is TRBV5-4 and J is TRBJ2-1, with TRBD2 matching over 10 bases. V gave up 4 bases and J gave up 6 bases; unmatched junction bases: 10. Germline V gene sequence: CDR1 SGHNT, CDR2 YYREEE (reference sequence). The length of the CDR3 is 16 residues. CDR3 DNA (partial): TGTGCCAGCAGCCTGGGGGTAGCGGGGGGTCTCAATGAG. It yields the protein CASSLGVAGGLNE. The complete CDR3 sequence is CASSLGVAGGLNEQFF.

In regard to this clone: The read is 3 residues too short to cover the CDR3 end, so that end is filled in from the germline J gene. The chain employs TRBV10-2 and TRBJ1-5, with D possibly being TRBD1 (5 bases). The germline V gene has CDR1 WSHSY and CDR2 SAAADI. This CDR3 is built from 15 residues. Trimming stripped 7 bases from V and 6 bases from J, with 19 bases between. CDR3 bases read: TGCGCCAGCACCGCAGGGCAGGGACTGAGTCAGCCC. Translating gives CASTAGQGLSQP. The full CDR3 reads CASTAGQGLSQPQHF.

Regarding this clone: The read terminates 3 residues ahead of where the CDR3 ends, so the germline J gene completes it. V is TRBV27 and J is TRBJ2-2; 7 bases are shared with TRBD1. CDR1 MNHEY and CDR2 SMNVEV come from the germline V gene (reference sequence). This CDR3 spans 16 amino acids. CDR3 DNA (partial): TGTGCCAGCAGTTTTGGGTCCGGGACAGCACGGGAAAAG. The encoded protein is CASSFGSGTAREK. The full CDR3 sequence reads CASSFGSGTAREKLFF.

As concerns this clone: The CDR3 extends 3 residues past the end of the read, so its final part is completed from the germline J gene. The genes are TRBV6-2 or TRBV6-3 and TRBJ2-5; possible D gene TRBD2, 6 bases. The CDR3 extends over 14 amino acids. The germline gives CDR1 MNHEY, CDR2 SVGEGT. Trimming removed 10 bases from V and 5 bases from J, with 20 bases in between. The CDR3 spells CATQRVGLGETQYF. The sequenced CDR3 bases are TGTGCCACCCAGCGGGTCGGACTCGGGGAGACC.

About this clone: The read finishes 3 residues shy of the CDR3 end, and the germline J gene is used to complete it. The V gene is TRBV2, the J gene TRBJ2-3, with TRBD1 matching 10 bases. From germline, CDR1 is SNHLY and CDR2 FYNNEI. CDR3 size: 15 residues. Incomplete CDR3 DNA: TGTGCCAGCAGGCCGACAGGGGGCGCAGATCAGCCG. Translation gives CASRPTGGADQP. The full CDR3 reads CASRPTGGADQPQYF. The full variable domain, with the rest looked up from reference TRBV2 and TRBJ2-3, is EPEVTQTPSHQVTQMGQEVILRCVPISNHLYFYWYRQILGQKVEFLVSFYNNEISEKSEIFDDQFSVERPDGSNFTLKIRSTKLEDSAMYFCASRPTGGADQPQYFGPGTRLTVL.

On this clone itself: The sequence runs out 3 residues before the end of the CDR3; the remainder is reconstructed from the germline J gene. This rearrangement joins TRBV10-3 to TRBJ2-2; TRBD1 matches 9 bases. CDR3 length: 15 amino acids. With V trimmed by 6 bases and J by 4 bases, 6 bases remained unmatched. Germline loops: CDR1 ENHRY, CDR2 SYGVKD. Incomplete CDR3 DNA: TGTGCCATCAGCCCGGGACAGGGCGGCACCGGGGAG. Translated, it gives CAISPGQGGTGE. In full, the CDR3 reads CAISPGQGGTGELFF.

As to this clone: The observed sequence ends 3 residues before the CDR3 terminus, with the missing tail filled in from the germline J gene. The rearrangement links TRBV5-1 to TRBJ2-7; D not certain. V lost 5 bases, J lost 0 bases, and 6 bases lay in between. Per the germline V gene, CDR1 is SGHRS and CDR2 is YFSETQ. The CDR3 loop spans 12 amino acids. This CDR3 reads CASSLNSYEQYF. The CDR3 bases that were read are TGCGCCAGCAGTCTAAACTCCTACGAG.